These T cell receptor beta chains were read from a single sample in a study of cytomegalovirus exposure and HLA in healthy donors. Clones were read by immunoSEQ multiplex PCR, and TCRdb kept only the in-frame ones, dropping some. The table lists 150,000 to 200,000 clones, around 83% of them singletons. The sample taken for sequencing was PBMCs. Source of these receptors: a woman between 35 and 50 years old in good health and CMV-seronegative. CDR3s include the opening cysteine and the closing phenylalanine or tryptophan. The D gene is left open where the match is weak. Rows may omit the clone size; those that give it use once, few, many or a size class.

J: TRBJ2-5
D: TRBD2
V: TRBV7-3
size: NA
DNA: TGTGCCAGCAGCTCGGGACTAGCGGGGAGGGGTGAGACCCAGTACTTC
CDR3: CASSSGLAGRGETQYF

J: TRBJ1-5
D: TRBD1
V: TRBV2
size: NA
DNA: TGTGCCAGCAGGCTAGACAGGGGCAATCAGCCCCAGCATTTT
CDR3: CASRLDRGNQPQHF

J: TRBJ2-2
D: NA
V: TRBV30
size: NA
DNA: TGTGCCTGGAGTGTAGGAAGCCGGGGCACCGGGGAGCTGTTTTTT
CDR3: CAWSVGSRGTGELFF

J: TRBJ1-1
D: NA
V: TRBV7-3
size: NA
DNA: TGTGCCAGCAGCTTAACGGACAATACTGAAGCTTTCTTT
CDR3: CASSLTDNTEAFF

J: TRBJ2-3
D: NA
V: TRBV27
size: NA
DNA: TGTGCCAGCAGTTTAGTTGGAGGTGGAGGAGAAGATACGCAGTATTTT
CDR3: CASSLVGGGGEDTQYF

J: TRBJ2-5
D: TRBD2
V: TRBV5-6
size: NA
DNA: TGTGCCAGCAGCTTGGGACTAGCGGGAGCAGAGACCCAGTACTTC
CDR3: CASSLGLAGAETQYF

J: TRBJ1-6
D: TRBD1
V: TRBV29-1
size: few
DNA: TGCAGCGTTCGACAGGGCGGTAATTCACCCCTCCACTTT
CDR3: CSVRQGGNSPLHF

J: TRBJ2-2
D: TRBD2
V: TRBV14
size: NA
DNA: TGTGCCAGCAGCCAAGCAGCGGGAGGCACCGGGGAGCTGTTTTTT
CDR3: CASSQAAGGTGELFF

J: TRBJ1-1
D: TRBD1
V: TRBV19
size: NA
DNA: TGTGCCAGTAGTATAGACCGGACAGGGAATACTGAAGCTTTCTTT
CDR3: CASSIDRTGNTEAFF

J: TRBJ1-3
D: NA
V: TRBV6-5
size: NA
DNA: TGTGCCAGCAAAACCCGACAAGTCTCTGGAAACACCATATATTTT
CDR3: CASKTRQVSGNTIYF

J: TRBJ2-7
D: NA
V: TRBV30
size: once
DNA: TGTGCCTGGAGTGTCGGGTTTAACTACGAGCAGTACTTC
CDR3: CAWSVGFNYEQYF

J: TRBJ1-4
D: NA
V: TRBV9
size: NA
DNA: TGTGCCAGCAGCGTAGCCGTGGACAGTGAGGCAACTAATGAAAAACTGTTTTTT
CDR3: CASSVAVDSEATNEKLFF

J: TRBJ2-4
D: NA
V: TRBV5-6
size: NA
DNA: TGTGCCAGCAGCTTCTGGGGGACTAAAAACATTCAGTACTTC
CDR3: CASSFWGTKNIQYF

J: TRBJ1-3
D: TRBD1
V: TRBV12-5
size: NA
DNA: TGTGCTAGTGGTTTGCCGACAGGGGGCCCCATATATTTT
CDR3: CASGLPTGGPIYF

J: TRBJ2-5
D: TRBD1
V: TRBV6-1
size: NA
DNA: TGTGCCAGTGGACCGGACAGGGGGCGTCGAGAGACCCAGTACTTC
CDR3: CASGPDRGRRETQYF

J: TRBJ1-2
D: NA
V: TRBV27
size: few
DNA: TGTGCCAGCAGATCCCGGGGTATCTACACCTTC
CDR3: CASRSRGIYTF

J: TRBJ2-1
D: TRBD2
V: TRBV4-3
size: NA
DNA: TGCGCCAGCAGCCAAGACGGGACTAGCGGGAGTAAGAATGAGCAGTTCTTC
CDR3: CASSQDGTSGSKNEQFF

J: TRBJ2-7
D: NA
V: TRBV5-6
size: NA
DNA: TGTGCCAGCAGCACAGATTCACCGTCCTACGAGCAGTACTTC
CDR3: CASSTDSPSYEQYF

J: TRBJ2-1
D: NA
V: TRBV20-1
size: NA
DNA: TGCAGTGCTAGACCTATAAATGAGCAGTTCTTC
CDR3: CSARPINEQFF

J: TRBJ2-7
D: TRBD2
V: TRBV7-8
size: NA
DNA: TGTGCCAGCAGCTTAGGCCGGGGGGGGAAATCCTACGAGCAGTACTTC
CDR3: CASSLGRGGKSYEQYF

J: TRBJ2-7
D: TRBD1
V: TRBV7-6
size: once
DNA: TGTGCCAGCAGCCCGCTGACAGGGGTGGGGTGGGCCTACGAGCAGTACTTC
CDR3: CASSPLTGVGWAYEQYF

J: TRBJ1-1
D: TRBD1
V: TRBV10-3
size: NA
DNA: TGTGCCATCACCCGAGACAGGGCGGACACTGAAGCTTTCTTT
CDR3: CAITRDRADTEAFF

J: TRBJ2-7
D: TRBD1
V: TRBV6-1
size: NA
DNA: TGTGCCAGCAGTATCCGGACAGGGCCCAGCTACGAGCAGTACTTC
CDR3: CASSIRTGPSYEQYF

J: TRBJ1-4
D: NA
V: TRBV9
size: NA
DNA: TGTGCCAGCAGCGTAGAGCAGGGAAATGAAAAACTGTTTTTT
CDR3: CASSVEQGNEKLFF

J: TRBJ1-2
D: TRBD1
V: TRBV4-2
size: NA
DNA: TGTGCCAGCAGCCAAGAAGACAGGGGGCTCTACACCTTC
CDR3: CASSQEDRGLYTF

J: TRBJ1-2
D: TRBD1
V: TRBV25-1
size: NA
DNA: TGTGCCAGCAGTGGCTCAGGACAGGGGGCCCTCTATGGCTACACCTTC
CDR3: CASSGSGQGALYGYTF

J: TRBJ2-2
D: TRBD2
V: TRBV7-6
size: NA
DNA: TGTGCCAGCAGCCGGACTAGCGTGGTCACCGGGGAGCTGTTTTTT
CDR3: CASSRTSVVTGELFF

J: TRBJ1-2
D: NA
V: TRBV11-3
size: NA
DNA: TGTGCCAGCAGCTTAGGCGGGGTGGCACGGAACTATGGCTACACCTTC
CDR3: CASSLGGVARNYGYTF

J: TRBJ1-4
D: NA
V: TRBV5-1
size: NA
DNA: TGCGCCAGCAGCTTGGTGGGGAGAAGTGAAAAACTGTTTTTT
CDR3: CASSLVGRSEKLFF

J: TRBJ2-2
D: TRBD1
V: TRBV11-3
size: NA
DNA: TGTGCCAGCAGCTTCTCAGGGGGTTCGAACACCGGGGAGCTGTTTTTT
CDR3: CASSFSGGSNTGELFF

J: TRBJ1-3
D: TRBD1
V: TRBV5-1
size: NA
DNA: TGCGCCAGCAGCAACGGACAGGGGGGTGGAAACACCATATATTTT
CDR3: CASSNGQGGGNTIYF

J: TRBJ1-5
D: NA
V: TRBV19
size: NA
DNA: TGTGCCAGTACCAGGGACAAGCACGAGAGATATAGCAATCAGCCCCAGCATTTT
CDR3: CASTRDKHERYSNQPQHF

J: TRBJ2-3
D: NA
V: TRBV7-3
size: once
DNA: TGTGCCAGCAGCTTAGGGGGCGGGAGTATAGATACGCAGTATTTT
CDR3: CASSLGGGSIDTQYF

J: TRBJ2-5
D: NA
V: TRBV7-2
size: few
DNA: TGTGCCAGCAGCTCACAAGAGACCCAGTACTTC
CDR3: CASSSQETQYF

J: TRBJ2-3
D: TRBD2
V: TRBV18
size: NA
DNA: TGTGCCAGCGAGGCTAGCGGGAGGCCGATGACAGATACGCAGTATTTT
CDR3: CASEASGRPMTDTQYF

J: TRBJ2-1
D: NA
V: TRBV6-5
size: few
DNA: TGTGCCAGCAGTTACTCGAGACAGCGGGTGAATGAGCAGTTCTTC
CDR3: CASSYSRQRVNEQFF

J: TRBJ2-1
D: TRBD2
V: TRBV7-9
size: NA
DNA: TGTGCCAGCAGCTCCAAGTTAGCGGGGGATTACAATGAGCAGTTCTTC
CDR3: CASSSKLAGDYNEQFF

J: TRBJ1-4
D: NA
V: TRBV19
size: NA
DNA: TGTGTCAGTAGTGGCATGGCCTCCGAAAAACTGTTTTTT
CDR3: CVSSGMASEKLFF

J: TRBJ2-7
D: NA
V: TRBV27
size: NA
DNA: TGTGCCAGCAGTTTATCAGACAGCGCCTACGAGCAGTACTTC
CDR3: CASSLSDSAYEQYF

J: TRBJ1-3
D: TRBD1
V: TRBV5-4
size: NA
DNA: TGTGCCAGCAGCTCAACCACCGGGACAGCTTTGAGAAACACCATATATTTT
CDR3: CASSSTTGTALRNTIYF

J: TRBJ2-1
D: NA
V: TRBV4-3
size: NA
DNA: TGCGCCAGCAGCCAGACCTCCGAGGATGAGCAGTTCTTC
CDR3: CASSQTSEDEQFF

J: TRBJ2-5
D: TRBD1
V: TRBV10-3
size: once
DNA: TGTGCCACAACAATAGACAGGGCCGAGACCCAGTACTTC
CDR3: CATTIDRAETQYF

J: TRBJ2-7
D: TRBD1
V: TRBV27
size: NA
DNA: TGTGCCAGCCGTAGACAGGGGAGCTCCTACGAGCAGTACTTC
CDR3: CASRRQGSSYEQYF

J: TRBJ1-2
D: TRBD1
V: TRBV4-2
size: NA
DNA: TGTGCCAGCAGCCAAGGAGTGACAGGGGGCGGCTATGGCTACACCTTC
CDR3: CASSQGVTGGGYGYTF

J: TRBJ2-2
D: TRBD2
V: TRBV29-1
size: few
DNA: TGCAGCGCGGCCGGGACTAGCGGGAGGGGTACCGGGGAGCTGTTTTTT
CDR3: CSAAGTSGRGTGELFF

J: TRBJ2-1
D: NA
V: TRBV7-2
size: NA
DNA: TGTGCCAGCAGCTTAGCGGCTAGCCTTGAGCAGTTCTTC
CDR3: CASSLAASLEQFF

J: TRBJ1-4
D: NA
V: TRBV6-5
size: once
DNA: TGTGCCAGCAGTTACTCGATACAGGGCGAAAAACTGTTTTTT
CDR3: CASSYSIQGEKLFF

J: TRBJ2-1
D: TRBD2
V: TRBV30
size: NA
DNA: TGTGCCTGGAGTGTACCGCGGGAGGGTGTCTTAAACAATGAGCAGTTCTTC
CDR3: CAWSVPREGVLNNEQFF

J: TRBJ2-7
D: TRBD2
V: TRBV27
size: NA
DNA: TGTGCCAGCAGTCCCCTTCGACTAGCGGGAGTGGATGAGCAGTACTTC
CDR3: CASSPLRLAGVDEQYF

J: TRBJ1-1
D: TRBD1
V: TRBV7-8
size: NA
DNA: TGTGCCAGCAGCCCGGGACAGATGAACACTGAAGCTTTCTTT
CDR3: CASSPGQMNTEAFF

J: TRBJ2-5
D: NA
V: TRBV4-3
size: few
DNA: TGCGCCAGCAGCCAACAGGGCGGAGAGACCCAGTACTTC
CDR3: CASSQQGGETQYF

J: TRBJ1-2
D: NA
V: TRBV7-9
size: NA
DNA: TGTGCCAGCAGCTTCGGGACTACGGATGGCTACACCTTC
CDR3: CASSFGTTDGYTF

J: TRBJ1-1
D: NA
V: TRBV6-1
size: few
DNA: TGTGCCAGCAAGGAACTCTTACAGGGTGAAGCTTTCTTT
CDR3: CASKELLQGEAFF

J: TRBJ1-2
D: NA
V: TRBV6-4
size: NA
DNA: TGTGCCAGCAGAGCGAGGCATACTAACTATGGCTACACCTTC
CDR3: CASRARHTNYGYTF

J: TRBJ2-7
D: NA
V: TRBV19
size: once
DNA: TGTGCCAGTAGTATAACCAGGGGCGACGAGCAGTACTTC
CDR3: CASSITRGDEQYF